A single sample gave rise to the 14 T cell receptor beta chains below, sequenced in a study of PD-L1 blockade in urothelial cancer. Sequencing used immunoSEQ multiplex PCR; TCRdb keeps in-frame clones, though not all of them. Here the sample spans some 84,000 clones, roughly 82% being singletons. The sample here was PBMCs, taken around atezolizumab (anti-PD-L1) treatment. The source is a man aged 65 to 85 with urothelial cancer.

The CDR3 loop is CASQGGTEAFF. CDR3 nucleotide sequence: TGCGCCAGTCAAGGGGGCACTGAAGCTTTCTTT. The chain carries TRBV5-1 and TRBJ1-1, with a tentative D call TRBD1 (6 bases). The CDR3 totals 11 residues. Trimming took 8 bases from V and 4 from J, leaving 9 bases between them. The V gene's germline CDR1 is SGHRS and CDR2 YFSETQ.

The J gene is TRBJ1-5, the V gene TRBV4-2, with D tentatively TRBD1 (5 bases). Germline loops: CDR1 LGHNA, CDR2 YNFKEQ. The CDR3 runs to 17 residues. V was cut by 0 bases and J by 6 bases, with 18 bases left in between. CDR3 loop: CASSQDPPGKISQPQHF. CDR3 nucleotides: TGTGCCAGCAGCCAAGACCCCCCAGGGAAGATCAGTCAGCCCCAGCATTTT.

The CDR3 DNA reads as TGTGCCAGTCGCCTGCTCCGGACTAGCGGGAGGGCGAACACCGGGGAGCTGTTTTTT. Translating it yields CASRLLRTSGRANTGELFF. The chain recombines TRBV19 with TRBJ2-2; 15 bases agree with TRBD2. Germline trimming cut 8 bases from V and 0 bases from J; bases unmatched to any gene: 10. This CDR3 has 19 residues. Germline V lookup: CDR1 LNHDA, CDR2 SQIVND (reference sequence). The full variable domain, its missing parts supplied by reference TRBV19 and TRBJ2-2, is DGGITQSPKYLFRKEGQNVTLSCEQNLNHDAMYWYRQDPGQGLRLIYYSQIVNDFQKGDIAEGYSVSREKKESFPLTVTSAQKNPTAFYLCASRLLRTSGRANTGELFFGEGSRLTVL.

This chain connects TRBV6-1 to TRBJ1-4, with 8 nucleotides matching TRBD1. This CDR3 spans 15 amino acids. V was pared by 0 bases and J by 8 bases, with 5 bases of the junction left unmatched. Germline V gives CDR1 MNHNS, CDR2 SASEGT. The CDR3 DNA follows: TGTGCCAGCAGTGAAGCCGGACAGGGTCTGGAAAAACTGTTTTTT. Translated: CASSEAGQGLEKLFF.

This clone was seen a single time. The genes are TRBV5-8 and TRBJ1-4; D not certain. The CDR3 length is 15 residues. Germline V gene data show CDR1 as SGHTS and CDR2 as YDEGEE. Trimming left V 5 bases short and J 11 bases short, with 22 bases between. The CDR3 DNA is TGTGCCAGCAGTGAGGCGGACGGGAACCTGAGGAAACTGTTTTTT. Translation gives CASSEADGNLRKLFF.

The rearrangement links TRBV11-2 to TRBJ2-5, with 9 bases aligning to TRBD2. In germline, CDR1 is SGHAT, CDR2 FQNNGV. The V gene end was trimmed by 4 bases and the J gene end by 4 bases; junction bases not matched to a gene: 4. The CDR3 has 14 amino acids. As DNA, the CDR3 is TGTGCCAGCAGCTGGCGGGGGGGGCTAGAGACCCAGTACTTC. Translated: CASSWRGGLETQYF. Filled out from reference TRBV11-2 and TRBJ2-5, the complete variable domain reads EAGVAQSPRYKIIEKRQSVAFWCNPISGHATLYWYQQILGQGPKLLIQFQNNGVVDDSQLPKDRFSAERLKGVDSTLKIQPAKLEDSAVYLCASSWRGGLETQYFGPGTRLLVL.

This clone has a handful of counts. This chain uses TRBV14 with TRBJ2-7; unclear D gene. Germline V CDR1 and CDR2: SGHDN, FVKESK. V was pared by 4 bases and J by 3 bases, with 10 bases between. CDR3 length equals 13 residues. The CDR3 region has the DNA TGTGCCAGCAGCCCTAGTAGCATCTACGAGCAGTACTTC. Encoded protein: CASSPSSIYEQYF.

J is TRBJ2-3 and V is TRBV5-8, with a tentative D call TRBD1 (6 bases). Germline V gene sequence: CDR1 SGHTS, CDR2 YDEGEE. The CDR3 is 17 amino acids. The V end lost 0 bases, the J end lost 2 bases, and 16 bases lay between the germline ends. In DNA, the CDR3 is TGTGCCAGCAGCTTGGGGGACAAGTCGGGGCACACAGATACGCAGTATTTT. This translates into CASSLGDKSGHTDTQYF.

The rearrangement uses TRBV4-2 and TRBJ1-1; D gene ambiguous. This CDR3 contains 16 residues. The V gene's germline CDR1 is LGHNA and CDR2 YNFKEQ. Trimming shortened V by 1 base and J by 3 bases, and 15 bases separated the two germline ends. In nucleotides, the CDR3 is TGTGCCAGCAGCCAAGCTACCGGACGGGGAGACACTGAAGCTTTCTTT. Encoded protein: CASSQATGRGDTEAFF.

This rearrangement joins TRBV9 to TRBJ2-5; 7 bases match TRBD2. The end of the DNA aligns better with TRBJ2-7, so the J call may be wrong. Germline CDR1 is SGDLS and CDR2 is YYNGEE. There are 16 residues in the CDR3. The CDR3 loop is CASSTRGEGSYYEQYF. CDR3 bases: TGTGCCAGCAGCACACGAGGGGAGGGCAGCTACTACGAGCAGTACTTC.

The V and J genes are TRBV18 and TRBJ2-2; 10 bases map to TRBD1. Trimming took 6 bases from V and 1 from J; bases not matched to a gene: 5. This CDR3 has 16 amino acids. In germline, CDR1 is KGHSH, CDR2 LQKENI. DNA for the CDR3: TGTGCCAGCTCCCGACAGGGGGCGGAGAACACCGGGGAGCTGTTTTTT. It yields the protein CASSRQGAENTGELFF. Variable domain in full (rest from reference TRBV18 and TRBJ2-2): NAGVMQNPRHLVRRRGQEARLRCSPMKGHSHVYWYRQLPEEGLKFMVYLQKENIIDESGMPKERFSAEFPKEGPSILRIQQVVRGDSAAYFCASSRQGAENTGELFFGEGSRLTVL.

A word on this clone: At one end the junction does not follow the germline gene, possibly because of a read error. The genes are TRBV11-2 and TRBJ2-3; the match to TRBD2 covers 11 bases. Germline V gene lookup returns CDR1 SGHAT and CDR2 FQNNGV. The CDR3 sequence is 15 residues long. The CDR3 region is CASSLDGLAGGRTDF. The CDR3 region has the DNA TGTGCCAGCAGCTTAGACGGGCTAGCGGGGGGCAGAACCGATTTT. The full variable domain, its missing parts supplied by reference TRBV11-2 and TRBJ2-3, is EAGVAQSPRYKIIEKRQSVAFWCNPISGHATLYWYQQILGQGPKLLIQFQNNGVVDDSQLPKDRFSAERLKGVDSTLKIQPAKLEDSAVYLCASSLDGLAGGRTDFGPGTRLTVL.

This chain connects TRBV9 to TRBJ2-3; TRBD2 might be the D (8 bases). Trimming removed 3 bases at V and 1 base at J, with 18 bases between. Germline assignment: CDR1 SGDLS and CDR2 YYNGEE. The CDR3 totals 17 residues. CDR3 sequence (DNA): TGTGCCAGCAGCGGGAGATTTAGCGGGACAGGCACAGATACGCAGTATTTT. Its protein is CASSGRFSGTGTDTQYF.

The chain uses TRBV5-6 and TRBJ1-2; D not certain. The V and J ends lost 4 bases and 7 bases respectively, with 8 bases between them. The CDR3 covers 11 residues. Germline values: CDR1 SGHDT, CDR2 YYEEEE. CDR3 protein: CASSLGGGYTF. The CDR3 coding sequence is TGTGCCAGCAGCCTGGGAGGTGGCTACACCTTC. Full variable domain (missing parts from reference TRBV5-6 and TRBJ1-2): DAGVTQSPTHLIKTRGQQVTLRCSPKSGHDTVSWYQQALGQGPQFIFQYYEEEERQRGNFPDRFSGHQFPNYSSELNVNALLLGDSALYLCASSLGGGYTFGSGTRLTVV.